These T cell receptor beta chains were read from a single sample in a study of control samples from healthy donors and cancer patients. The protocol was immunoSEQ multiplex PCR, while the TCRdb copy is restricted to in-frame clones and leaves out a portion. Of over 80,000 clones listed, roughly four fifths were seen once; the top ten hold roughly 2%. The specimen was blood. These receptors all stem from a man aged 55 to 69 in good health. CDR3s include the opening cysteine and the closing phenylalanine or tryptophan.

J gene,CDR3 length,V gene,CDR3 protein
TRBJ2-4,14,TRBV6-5,CASSYSRDKYIQYF
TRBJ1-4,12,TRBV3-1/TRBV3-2,CASRAINEKLFF
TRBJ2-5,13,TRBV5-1,CASSLAPQETQYF
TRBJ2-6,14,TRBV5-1,CASSFDSGANVLTF
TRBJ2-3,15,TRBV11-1,CASSPDRVRADTQYF
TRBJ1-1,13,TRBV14,CASSQGRNTEAFF
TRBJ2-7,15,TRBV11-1,CASSPSGQHSYEQYF
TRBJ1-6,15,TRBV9,CASSAPGQPNSPLHF
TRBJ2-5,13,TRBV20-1,CSASTRLKETQYF
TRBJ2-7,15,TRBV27,CASSPIAGPRGQQYF
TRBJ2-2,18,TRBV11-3,CASSLSLLGGSNTGELFF
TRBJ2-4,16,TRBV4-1,CASSQVGQGAKNIQYF
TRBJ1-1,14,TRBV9,CASSVVGGITEAFF
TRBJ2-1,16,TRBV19,CASSIGVGGHYNEQFF
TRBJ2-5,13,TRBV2,CASQGGVQETQYF
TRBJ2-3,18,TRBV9,CASSVEVAGNPSTDTQYF
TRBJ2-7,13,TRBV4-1,CASSRGKSYEQYF
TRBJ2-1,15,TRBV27,CASSLGLAVYNEQFF
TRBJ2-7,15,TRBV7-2,CASSLAGTRSYEQYF
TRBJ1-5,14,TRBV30,CAWSVGRDEQPQHF
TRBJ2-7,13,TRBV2,CASSFRQVYEQYF
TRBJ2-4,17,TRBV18,CASSPSPLTGMKNIQYF
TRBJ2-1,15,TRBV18,CASSKDRTGRNEQFF
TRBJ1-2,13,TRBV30,CAWRGDGVYGYTF
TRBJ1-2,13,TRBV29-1,CSVESLGDYGYTF
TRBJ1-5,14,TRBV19,CASSIWGGQWPQHF
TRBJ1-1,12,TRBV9,CASNGGTSKTFF
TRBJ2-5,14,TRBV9,CASSVEGSLETQYF
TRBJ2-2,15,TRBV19,CASSTPRQFTGELFF
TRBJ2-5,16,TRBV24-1,CATSDSGRGAQETQYF
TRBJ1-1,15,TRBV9,CASSVWGDGNTEAFF
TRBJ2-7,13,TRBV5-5,CASSFGGAGWQYF
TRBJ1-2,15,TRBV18,CASSPPGWPNYGYTF
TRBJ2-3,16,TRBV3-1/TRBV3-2,CASSLMSGGVTDTQYF
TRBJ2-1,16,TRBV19,CASSIDRSSLYNEQFF
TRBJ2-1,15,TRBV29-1,CSVEGGGRSMNEQFF
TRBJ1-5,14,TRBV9,CASSDRGGDQPQHF
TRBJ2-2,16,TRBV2,CASSELGPPRNGELFF
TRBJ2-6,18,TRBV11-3,CASSLEGLAGAGANVLTF
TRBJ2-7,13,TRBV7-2,CASSSNRPYEQYF
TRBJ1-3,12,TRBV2,CASSEQDIGKYF
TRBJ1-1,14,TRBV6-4,CASSDSDLVHEAFF
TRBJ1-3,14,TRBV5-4,CASSSWGDRVTIYF
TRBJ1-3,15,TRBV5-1,CASSVTGDSGNTIYF
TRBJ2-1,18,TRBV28,CASTIGASGRAIRNEQFF
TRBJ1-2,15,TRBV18,CASSPGTGSNYGYTF
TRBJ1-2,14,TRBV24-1,CATSEADRVHGYTF
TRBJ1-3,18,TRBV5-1,CASSYDYGTLGNGNTIYF
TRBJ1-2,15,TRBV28,CASSKPTGGNYGYTF
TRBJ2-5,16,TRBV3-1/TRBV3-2,CASRPISGGPRETQYF
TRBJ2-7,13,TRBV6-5,CATVGQIPYEQYF
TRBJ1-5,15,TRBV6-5,CASSYRTGLGQPQHF
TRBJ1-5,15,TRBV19,CASSILGSGNQPQHF
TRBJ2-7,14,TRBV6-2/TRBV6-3,CASSPRQGLYEQYF
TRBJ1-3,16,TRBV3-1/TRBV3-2,CASSLGTRTSGNTIYF
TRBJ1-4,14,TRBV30,CGTGTGTYNEKLFF
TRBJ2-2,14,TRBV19,CATRAGEYTGELFF